This record covers a single TCR beta chain. This entry comes from a study of shared clonotypes between healthy human individuals. Here immunoSEQ multiplex PCR was the method, and the copy in TCRdb shows in-frame clones only, minus some. The top ten clones hold about 12% of a sample with approximately 480,000 clones, over 60% of them seen once. This clonotype was obtained from a woman in her thirties or forties in good health. Some clones in this sample may be carry-over from other donors' samples. Input material: PBMCs.

Here the CDR3 DNA reads TGTGCCAGCAGCGACAGGGGGGGCGGGGAGCTGTTTTTT. Amino acids: CASSDRGGGELFF. The chain recombines TRBV28 with TRBJ2-2; 9 bases agree with TRBD1. The J segment lost 7 bases and the V segment lost 6 bases, leaving 3 bases of the junction unmatched. The CDR3 covers 13 residues. Germline CDR1 reads MDHEN; CDR2 reads SYDVKM.